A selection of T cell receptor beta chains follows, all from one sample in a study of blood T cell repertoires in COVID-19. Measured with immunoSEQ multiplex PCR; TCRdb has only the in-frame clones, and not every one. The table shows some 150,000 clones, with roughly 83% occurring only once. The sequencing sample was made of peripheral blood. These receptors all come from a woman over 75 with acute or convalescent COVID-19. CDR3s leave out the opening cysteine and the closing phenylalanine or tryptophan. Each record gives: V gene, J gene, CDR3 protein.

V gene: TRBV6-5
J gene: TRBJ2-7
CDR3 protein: ASRTGTGVYEQY

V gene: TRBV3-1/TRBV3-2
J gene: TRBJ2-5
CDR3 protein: ASSQPQAPGGQETQY

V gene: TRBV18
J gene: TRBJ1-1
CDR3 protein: ASSPAQGTEAF

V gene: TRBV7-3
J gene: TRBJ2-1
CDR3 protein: ASSAQGDGEQF

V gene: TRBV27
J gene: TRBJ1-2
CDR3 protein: ASSLSGTGVANYGYT

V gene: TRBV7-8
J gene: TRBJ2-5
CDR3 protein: ASSRTGGNLQGTQY

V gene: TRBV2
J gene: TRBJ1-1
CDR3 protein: ASNLRHLNTEAF

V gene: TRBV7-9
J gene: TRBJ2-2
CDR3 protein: ASSPVRAGTGELF

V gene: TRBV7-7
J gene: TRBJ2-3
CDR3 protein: ASSQGLAASPDTQY

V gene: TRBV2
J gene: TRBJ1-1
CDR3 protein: ASREEMNTEAF

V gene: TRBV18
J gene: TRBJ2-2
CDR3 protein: ASSLQKNTNTGELF

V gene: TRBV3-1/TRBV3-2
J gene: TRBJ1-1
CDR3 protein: ASSPSGLNTEAF

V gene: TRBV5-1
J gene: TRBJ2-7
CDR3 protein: ASSISTYEQY

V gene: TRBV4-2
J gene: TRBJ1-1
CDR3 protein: ASSQEGGAF

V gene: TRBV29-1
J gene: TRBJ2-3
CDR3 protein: SVWASTDTQY

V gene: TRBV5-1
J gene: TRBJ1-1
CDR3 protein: ASSFDGRGTEAF

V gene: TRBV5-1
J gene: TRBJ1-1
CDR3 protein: ASSLAEGDYTEAF

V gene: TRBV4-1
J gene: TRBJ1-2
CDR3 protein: ASSLTAGTGVWGYT

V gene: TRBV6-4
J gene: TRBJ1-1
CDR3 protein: ASSDSRNTEAF

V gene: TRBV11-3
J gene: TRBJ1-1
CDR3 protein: ASSLGEEAF

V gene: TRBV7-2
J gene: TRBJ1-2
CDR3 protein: ASSQTRSDGYT

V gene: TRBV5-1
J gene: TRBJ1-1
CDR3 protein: ASSLEPGGNTEAF

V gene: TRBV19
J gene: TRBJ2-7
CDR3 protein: ASSIRGYEQY

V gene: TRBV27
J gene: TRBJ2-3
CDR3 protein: ASSLGRRTDTQY

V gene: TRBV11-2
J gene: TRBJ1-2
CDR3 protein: ASSLDRTWTYGYT

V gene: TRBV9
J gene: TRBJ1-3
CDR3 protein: ASSRQQQGSGNTIY

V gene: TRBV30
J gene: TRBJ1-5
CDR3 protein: AWTRAGDQPQH

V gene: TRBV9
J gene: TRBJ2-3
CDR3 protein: ASSVGTQGTDTQY

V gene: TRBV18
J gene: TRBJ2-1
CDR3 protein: ASSWDSGSYNEQF

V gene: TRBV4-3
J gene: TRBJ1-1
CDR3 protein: ASSQDVGQRNTEAF

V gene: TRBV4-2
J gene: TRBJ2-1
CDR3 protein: ASSQEGVLAGGYNEQF

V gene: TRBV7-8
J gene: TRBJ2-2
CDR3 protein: ASSPPGTGFVTGELF

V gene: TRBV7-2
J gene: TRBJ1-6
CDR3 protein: ASSLGRINSPLH

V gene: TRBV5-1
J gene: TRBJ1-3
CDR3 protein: ASSRGTGESGNTIY

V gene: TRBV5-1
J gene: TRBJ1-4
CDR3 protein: ASSFLGAPNEKLF

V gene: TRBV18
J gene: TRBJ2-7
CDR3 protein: ASSPASYEQY

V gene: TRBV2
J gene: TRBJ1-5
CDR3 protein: ASQGLISNQPQH

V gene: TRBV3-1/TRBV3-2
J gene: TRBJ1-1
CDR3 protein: ASSQVRTEAF

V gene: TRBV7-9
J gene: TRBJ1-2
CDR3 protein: ASSRTGVGNYGYT

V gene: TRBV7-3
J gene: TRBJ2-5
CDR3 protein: ASSPTGGFGTQY

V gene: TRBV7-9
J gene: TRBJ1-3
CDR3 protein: ASSLGRGGSLFGNTIY

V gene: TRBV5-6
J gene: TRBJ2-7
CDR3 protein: ASSFGTGQLYEQY

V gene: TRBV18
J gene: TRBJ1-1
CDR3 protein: ASSPLETASLNTEAF

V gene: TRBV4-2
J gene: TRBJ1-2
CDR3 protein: ASSSESQGAGGYT

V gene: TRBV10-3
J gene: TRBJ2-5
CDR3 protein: AIMDSQETQY

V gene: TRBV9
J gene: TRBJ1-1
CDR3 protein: ASTLRPDRATEAF

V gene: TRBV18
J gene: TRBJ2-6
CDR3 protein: ASSPVTYEGNTRGAGANVLT

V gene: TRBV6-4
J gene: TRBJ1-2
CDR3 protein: ASSDFAGRSYT

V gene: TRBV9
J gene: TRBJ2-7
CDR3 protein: ASSVGTGGTYEQY

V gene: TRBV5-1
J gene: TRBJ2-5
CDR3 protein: ASSLGQTLSKETQY

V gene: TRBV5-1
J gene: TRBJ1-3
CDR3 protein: ASSPRGQGNGNTIY

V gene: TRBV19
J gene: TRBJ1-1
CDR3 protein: ASRNGRVLTEAF

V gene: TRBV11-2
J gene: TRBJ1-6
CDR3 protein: ASSLGTGEGSPLH

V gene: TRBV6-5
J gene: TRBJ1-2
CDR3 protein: ASSYPDRGAGGYT

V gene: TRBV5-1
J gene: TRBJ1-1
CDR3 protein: ASSLGTGVTEAF

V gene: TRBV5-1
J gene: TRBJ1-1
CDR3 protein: ASSVPQGIGVRTEAF

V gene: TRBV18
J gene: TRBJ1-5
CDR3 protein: ASSPRPVGRDISNQPQH

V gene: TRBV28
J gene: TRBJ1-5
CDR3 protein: ASSQGTVDQPQH

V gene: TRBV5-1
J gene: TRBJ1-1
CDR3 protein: ASSLEQGNTEAF